This T cell receptor beta chain was sequenced during a study of T cells in Graves' hyperthyroidism and ophthalmopathy. The sample holds many counts of this clonotype. There were TCR beta CDR3 regions amplified from RNA transcripts. A first-round RT-PCR of the TCR CDR3 used the HTBI primer set. One entry per CDR3 protein, called by TCRdb with MiXCR from the multiplex PCR reads. The top ten clones hold more than 8.5% of a sample with approximately 740,000 distinct CDR3 sequences, 11% to 15% of them seen once. The clonotype originates from a woman between 18 and 29 years old with Graves' hyperthyroidism. The sample comprised blood.

The DNA for the CDR3 is TGCAGTGCTAGAGAGTCACACCTTAGCAGCAATCAGCCCCAGCATTTT. This codes for CSARESHLSSNQPQHF. The chain recombines TRBV20-1 with TRBJ1-5, with D unresolved. This CDR3 region has 16 residues. V was shortened by 0 bases and J by 1 base, with 13 bases between the two germline ends. The germline V gene has CDR1 DFQATT and CDR2 SNEGSKA (reference sequence).